The clone carrying this TCR beta chain was picked up one time. This specimen belongs to a study of blood T cell repertoires in COVID-19. The assay was immunoSEQ multiplex PCR, and TCRdb's table has in-frame clones only and misses some. The profile shows 310,000 or so clones, roughly 90% of them singletons. CDR3 length: 14 residues. V lost 3 bases, J lost 6 bases, and 3 bases stayed unmatched. CDR1 is DFQATT, CDR2 SNEGSKA, per germline (reference sequence). Sequenced material: peripheral blood. The sequence came from a woman aged 25 to 45 with COVID-19, enrolled during active disease. The chain combines TRBV20-1 with TRBJ1-6; 9 bases fit TRBD1. As DNA, the CDR3 is TGCAGTGCTAGTACAGGGGGCGGTAATTCACCCCTCCACTTT. Its translation: CSASTGGGNSPLHF.